Described below is a single T cell receptor (beta chain) sequence and its context. Its antigen is unidentified. CDR1 LGHNA and CDR2 YSLEER come from the germline V gene. J was trimmed by 7 bases and V by 2 bases; bases with no gene match: 14. The CDR3 contains 18 residues. This record comes from a study of T cell responses to AZD1222 COVID-19 vaccine. Whole-study context: Pooled together were second doses at about 4 or about 12 weeks. The study, taken as a whole, reports: Rises in breadth and depth of Spike-specific TCRs came after two AZD1222 doses.

The assay was immunoSEQ multiplex PCR, and TCRdb's table has in-frame clones only and misses some. Of 120,000 to 150,000 clones listed, about 91% are singletons. The chain has TRBV4-3 and TRBJ2-2; 9 positions match TRBD2. The sequence derives from an adult in good health. Specimen: peripheral blood, collected on day 0 of AZD1222 vaccination. CDR3 region: CASSQSHLAGVGGGELFF. The CDR3 nucleotides are TGCGCCAGCAGCCAAAGTCACTTAGCGGGAGTAGGTGGCGGGGAGCTGTTTTTT.